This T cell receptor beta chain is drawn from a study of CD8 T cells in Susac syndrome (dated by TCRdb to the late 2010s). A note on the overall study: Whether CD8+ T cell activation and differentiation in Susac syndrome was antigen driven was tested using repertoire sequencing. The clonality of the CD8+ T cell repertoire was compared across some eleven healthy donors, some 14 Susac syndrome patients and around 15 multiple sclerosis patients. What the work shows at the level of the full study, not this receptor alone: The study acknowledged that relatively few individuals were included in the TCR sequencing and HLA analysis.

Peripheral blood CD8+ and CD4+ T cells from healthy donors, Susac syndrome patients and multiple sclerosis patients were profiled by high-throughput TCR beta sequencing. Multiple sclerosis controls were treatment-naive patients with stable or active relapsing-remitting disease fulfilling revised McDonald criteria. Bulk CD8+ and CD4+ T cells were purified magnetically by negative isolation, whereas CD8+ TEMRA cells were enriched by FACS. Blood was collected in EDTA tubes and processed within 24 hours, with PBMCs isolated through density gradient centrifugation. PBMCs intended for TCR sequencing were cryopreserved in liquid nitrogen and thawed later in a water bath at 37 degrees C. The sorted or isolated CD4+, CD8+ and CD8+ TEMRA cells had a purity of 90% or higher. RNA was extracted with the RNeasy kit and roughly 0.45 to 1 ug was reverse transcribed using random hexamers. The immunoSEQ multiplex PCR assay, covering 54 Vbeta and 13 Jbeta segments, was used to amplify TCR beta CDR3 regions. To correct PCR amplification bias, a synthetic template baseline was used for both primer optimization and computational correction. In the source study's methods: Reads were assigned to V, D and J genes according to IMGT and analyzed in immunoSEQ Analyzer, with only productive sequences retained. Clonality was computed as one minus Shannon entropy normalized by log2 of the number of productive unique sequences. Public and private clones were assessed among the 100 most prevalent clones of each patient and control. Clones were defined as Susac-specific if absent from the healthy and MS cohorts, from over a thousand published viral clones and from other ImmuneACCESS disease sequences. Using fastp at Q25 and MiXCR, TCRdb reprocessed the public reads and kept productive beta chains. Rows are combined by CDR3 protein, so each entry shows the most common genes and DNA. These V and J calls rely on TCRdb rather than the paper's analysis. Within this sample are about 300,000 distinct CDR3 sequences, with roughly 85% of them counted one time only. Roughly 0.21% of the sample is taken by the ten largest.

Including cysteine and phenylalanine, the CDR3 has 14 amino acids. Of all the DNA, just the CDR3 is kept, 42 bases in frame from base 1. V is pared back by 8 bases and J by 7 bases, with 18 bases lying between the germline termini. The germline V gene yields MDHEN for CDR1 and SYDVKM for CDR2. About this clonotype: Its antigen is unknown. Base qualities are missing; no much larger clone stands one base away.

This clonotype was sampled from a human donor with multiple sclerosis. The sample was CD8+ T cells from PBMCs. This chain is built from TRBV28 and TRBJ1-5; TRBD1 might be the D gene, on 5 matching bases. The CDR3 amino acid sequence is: CASATMAGTQPQHF. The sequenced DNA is TGTGCCAGCGCGACGATGGCCGGGACCCAGCCCCAGCATTTT.